A single sample is the source of the 3 T cell receptor beta chains below, sequenced in a study of blood T cell repertoires in COVID-19. Data came from immunoSEQ multiplex PCR; TCRdb stores just in-frame clones and leaves some out. The sample records 21,000 or so clones, about four fifths being singletons. Sequenced material: peripheral blood. These receptors came from a human donor in a cohort sampled during active COVID-19.

The J gene is TRBJ2-2, the V gene TRBV7-8, with 9 bases matching TRBD1. Germline V gene lookup returns CDR1 SGHVS and CDR2 FQNEAQ. Losses at the gene ends were 5 bases for V and 4 bases for J; bases not matched to a gene: 11. This CDR3 has 17 residues. CDR3 residues: CASSISGGTGITGELFF. The CDR3 DNA follows: TGTGCCAGCAGCATCTCGGGTGGGACAGGGATCACCGGGGAGCTGTTTTTT. Variable domain in full (rest from reference TRBV7-8 and TRBJ2-2): GAGVSQSPRYKVAKRGQDVALRCDPISGHVSLFWYQQALGQGPEFLTYFQNEAQLDKSGLPSDRFFAERPEGSVSTLKIQRTQQEDSAVYLCASSISGGTGITGELFFGEGSRLTVL.

The chain is built from TRBV10-2 and TRBJ1-1; D call uncertain. Trimming cost V 4 bases and J 8 bases, with 17 bases left between them. The CDR3 sequence is 14 residues long. CDR1 WSHSY and CDR2 SAAADI come from the germline V gene. The CDR3 loop is CASSGSAGSGEAFF. In nucleotides, the CDR3 is TGCGCCAGCAGTGGAAGTGCTGGTTCGGGGGAAGCTTTCTTT.

The V gene is TRBV6-5, the J gene TRBJ2-1, with D perhaps matching TRBD1 (5 bases). Deletions cut 8 bases from V and 2 bases from J, with 10 bases between. The CDR3 is made up of 13 amino acids. In germline, CDR1 is MNHEY, CDR2 SVGAGI. Here the CDR3 reads CASEGEAYNEQFF. DNA for the CDR3: TGTGCCAGCGAAGGGGAAGCCTACAATGAGCAGTTCTTC.